Sequencing of this T cell receptor (beta chain) was carried out in a study of T-cell reconstitution after alpha-beta-depleted transplantation in children. Germline values: CDR1 MDHEN, CDR2 SYDVKM. Trimming pared 3 bases from V and 9 bases from J, leaving 6 bases between. The CDR3 runs to 11 residues. Whole-study results and caveats: The origin of high day-60 TCRbeta diversity in some patients lay in surviving recipient T cells and thymic progenitors. Hyperexpanded clones declined; after one year, newly produced T cells mostly supplied diversity. Several hundred expanded graft clones reportedly were the source of alpha-beta T cells about two months after transplant.

This clonotype was detected ten times or more. Its antigen is not identified. Unique molecular identifiers were incorporated when the TCRbeta library was constructed. TCRdb reprocessed the PCR reads via MiXCR and lists one record per CDR3 protein. The sample has some 300,000 distinct CDR3 sequences, about 9.5% seen once. J is TRBJ2-4 and V is TRBV28; D is unresolved. The sequence was collected from a boy in the first two years of life with acute myeloid leukemia, due to receive a stem cell transplant. Here the sequenced sample was PBMCs, taken before TCRalphabeta/CD19-depleted stem cell transplant. CDR3 protein: CASSFGPIQYF. In nucleotides, the CDR3 is TGTGCCAGCAGTTTTGGCCCCATTCAGTACTTC.